A selection of T cell receptor beta chains follows, all from one sample in a study of CXCR3-negative and CXCR3-positive naive CD8 T cells. TCRdb re-called the 5' RACE reads and catalogs CDR3 proteins one per entry, DNA excluded. Its clone listing holds some 130,000 distinct CDR3 sequences. Sequenced input: naive CXCR3- CD8+ T cells from blood. These receptors all stem from a human donor in good health. Some clones in this sample may be carry-over from other donors' samples. CDR3s include the opening cysteine and the closing phenylalanine or tryptophan.

TRBV7-6	TRBJ2-2	CASSYPGQVSGGANTGELFF
TRBV4-1	TRBJ1-1	CASSQDRWTANTEAFF
TRBV29-1	TRBJ1-1	CSVAGTGGRNTEAFF
TRBV29-1	TRBJ2-1	CSVEGASRENNEQFF
TRBV28	TRBJ1-5	CASRDILGSNQPQHF
TRBV4-3	TRBJ2-1	CASSQATRGGEQFF
TRBV20-1	TRBJ1-5	CSARDREAPRRTARPQHF
TRBV12-3/TRBV12-4	TRBJ2-7	CASSGQTDRYEQYF
TRBV5-1	TRBJ2-1	CASSQTATSYNEQFF
TRBV7-6	TRBJ1-3	CASSHGGNTIYF
TRBV6-9	TRBJ2-7	CASIYQGEGPGYEQYF
TRBV29-1	TRBJ2-7	CSVVKEGGEQYF
TRBV12-3/TRBV12-4	TRBJ1-1	CASSFGLTPEAFF
TRBV27	TRBJ2-2	CASSSRQGTGELFF
TRBV5-1	TRBJ2-1	CAGPSPLSYNEQFF
TRBV10-3	TRBJ2-1	CAISESGPRQGVNEQFF
TRBV3-1	TRBJ2-2	CASSQDGVAGALTGELFF
TRBV15	TRBJ2-3	CATSRDRDTQYF
TRBV3-1	TRBJ2-1	CASSQDRYRHSYNEQFF
TRBV15	TRBJ2-1	CATSRGQGDNEQFF
TRBV4-1	TRBJ1-2	CASSQRSINYGYTF
TRBV29-1	TRBJ2-7	CSVGSDSAGTYEQYF
TRBV29-1	TRBJ1-1	CSVNADMNTEAFF
TRBV28	TRBJ2-3	CASSLRSGWMSSTDTQYF
TRBV28	TRBJ2-1	CASRYIGDEQFF
TRBV5-5	TRBJ1-1	CASSLETRNTEAFF
TRBV2	TRBJ2-5	CASSVAGGIQETQYF
TRBV7-9	TRBJ2-7	CASSGQTSGGYYEQYF
TRBV6-1	TRBJ2-5	CASSEVSVQETQYF
TRBV5-1	TRBJ2-7	CASSSTSGTTYEQYF
TRBV3-1	TRBJ1-5	CASSQDPGSNQPQHF
TRBV5-5	TRBJ2-1	CASSLEVSSYNEQFF
TRBV20-1	TRBJ1-5	CSATTGELDSNQPQHF
TRBV28	TRBJ1-1	CASSFARTEAFF
TRBV10-3	TRBJ2-1	CAISSPLADNEQFF
TRBV7-2	TRBJ2-3	CASSLDVGAGVDTQYF
TRBV7-9	TRBJ1-3	CASSPGDRGNTIYF
TRBV19	TRBJ2-2	CASSPRKGQGMTGELFF
TRBV29-1	TRBJ2-1	CSVVGEAEPSTHSYNEQFF
TRBV9	TRBJ2-1	CASSALRDREWEQFF
TRBV4-1	TRBJ1-3	CASSQEQFGNTIYF
TRBV9	TRBJ2-3	CASSVDPPDTQYF
TRBV10-3	TRBJ1-1	CAISEPTDEAFF
TRBV5-1	TRBJ2-1	CASSLEGTGRYNEQFF
TRBV29-1	TRBJ2-7	CSVEDWAGRTYERYF
TRBV28	TRBJ2-7	CASRLGLTYEQYF
TRBV29-1	TRBJ2-3	CSAEWDVGTDTQYF
TRBV20-1	TRBJ2-7	CSARDPGQGYEQYF
TRBV21-1	TRBJ2-7	CASSKRLPGVNVRSYEQYF
TRBV7-6	TRBJ2-7	CASSSSVDEQYF
TRBV21-1	TRBJ2-5	CASSKVCGRPLLRGQETQYF
TRBV4-2	TRBJ2-1	CASSQGASASYNEQFF
TRBV14	TRBJ2-7	CASSLRQGGSEDYEQYF
TRBV4-1	TRBJ1-5	CASSQDYSNQPQHF
TRBV29-1	TRBJ2-2	CSVPRGANTGELFF
TRBV5-1	TRBJ2-1	CASSSGTGAGNEQFF
TRBV7-3	TRBJ2-5	CASSLRQGEEETQYF
TRBV4-1	TRBJ2-1	CASSNDPRDSINEQFF